The 29 T cell receptor beta chains given below trace back to one sample, sequenced in a study of control samples from healthy donors and cancer patients. Sequencing was performed with immunoSEQ multiplex PCR; in TCRdb, only in-frame clones are kept and a portion is missing. The sample yields some 87,000 clones, roughly 91% seen once. The sequenced material came from blood. The receptors here all came from a man aged 25-40 years in good health.

The chain links TRBV6-1 to TRBJ2-6, with D uncertain. Trimming cost V 3 bases and J 4 bases, with 13 bases left between them. This CDR3 spans 16 amino acids. Germline V gene data show CDR1 as MNHNS and CDR2 as SASEGT. CDR3 loop: CASSDSASSGANVLTF. The CDR3 coding sequence is TGTGCCAGCAGTGATTCCGCCAGTTCCGGGGCCAACGTCCTGACTTTC.

This rearrangement joins TRBV11-2 to TRBJ2-7; D may be TRBD1 or TRBD2 (6 bases each). CDR1 and CDR2 (germline): SGHAT, FQNNGV. Trimming cost V 4 bases and J 4 bases, with 14 bases left between them. The CDR3 is 14 residues long. The CDR3 nucleotides read TGTGCCAGCAGCTCGGAGGGGGGATATTACGAGCAGTACTTC. It translates to CASSSEGGYYEQYF.

V is TRBV18 and J is TRBJ1-3; D remains unclear. V shed 2 bases and J shed 2 bases, with 10 bases lying between them. In germline, CDR1 is KGHSH, CDR2 LQKENI. The CDR3 loop spans 15 amino acids. CDR3 nucleotide sequence: TGTGCCAGCTCACCAAGCCAGGAGGCTGGAAACACCATATATTTT. Residues: CASSPSQEAGNTIYF.

This clone was seen once. The chain recombines TRBV2 with TRBJ2-1; 11 bases are shared with TRBD2. J was trimmed by 9 bases and V by 2 bases; bases with no gene match: 6. CDR1 and CDR2 (germline): SNHLY, FYNNEI. The CDR3 is 15 amino acids. For the CDR3, the DNA is TGTGCCAGCAGTGAAACTAGCGGGAGTGGGGGTGAGCAGTTCTTC. Protein: CASSETSGSGGEQFF. The full variable domain, with the rest looked up from reference TRBV2 and TRBJ2-1, is EPEVTQTPSHQVTQMGQEVILRCVPISNHLYFYWYRQILGQKVEFLVSFYNNEISEKSEIFDDQFSVERPDGSNFTLKIRSTKLEDSAMYFCASSETSGSGGEQFFGPGTRLTVL.

The chain uses TRBV7-2 and TRBJ1-1; possibly TRBD1 for D (5 bases). CDR1 SGHTA and CDR2 FQGNSA come from the germline V gene. V was shortened by 1 base and J by 9 bases, with 18 bases between the two germline ends. This CDR3 is built from 15 residues. CDR3 region: CASSLVFTRGAKAFF. DNA for the CDR3: TGTGCCAGCAGCTTAGTTTTTACGAGGGGTGCGAAAGCTTTCTTT.

The V gene is TRBV6-5, the J gene TRBJ2-1; D is ambiguous. Trimming left V 6 bases short and J 0 bases short, with 9 bases between. The CDR3 length is 14 residues. The germline V gene has CDR1 MNHEY and CDR2 SVGAGI. CDR3 region: CASRLRSSYNEQFF. CDR3 bases: TGTGCCAGCAGACTTCGAAGCTCCTACAATGAGCAGTTCTTC.

Only one count was recorded for this clone. The rearrangement joins TRBV19 to TRBJ2-7; the match to TRBD2 covers 8 bases. The CDR3 runs to 15 residues. The germline V gene has CDR1 LNHDA and CDR2 SQIVND (reference sequence). V was pared by 4 bases and J by 2 bases, with 7 bases of the junction left unmatched. CDR3 nucleotides: TGTGCCAGTAGTACCACTAGCGGAGGGGCCTACGAGCAGTACTTC. It specifies CASSTTSGGAYEQYF.

This chain links TRBV28 with TRBJ2-7; 8 bases fit TRBD1. The CDR3 contains 15 residues. The germline V gene has CDR1 MDHEN and CDR2 SYDVKM. Trimming took 5 bases from V and 0 from J; bases not matched to a gene: 6. The CDR3: CASSPQGQGSYEQYF. The CDR3, as DNA: TGTGCCAGCAGTCCCCAAGGACAGGGCTCCTACGAGCAGTACTTC.

Comment on this clone: The limits of the CDR3 on the DNA are not certain, so only TCRdb's listed CDR3 is given. V and J are TRBV6-6 and TRBJ1-1. Germline loops: CDR1 MNHNY, CDR2 SVGAGI (reference sequence). The CDR3 length is 15 residues, termini included. The CDR3 is CASSLGTGMNTEAFF.

The chain combines TRBV28 with TRBJ1-2; 7 nucleotides line up with TRBD1. Germline V gives CDR1 MDHEN, CDR2 SYDVKM. V lost 5 bases, J lost 4 bases, and 10 bases stayed unmatched. CDR3 length equals 15 residues. The CDR3 is CASSNLTGLSYGYTF. CDR3 nucleotide sequence: TGTGCCAGCAGTAACCTGACAGGGCTCAGCTATGGCTACACCTTC.

This clone was observed once. This chain uses TRBV4-3 with TRBJ2-1; tentatively, D is TRBD2 (5 bases). The V and J ends lost 4 bases and 9 bases respectively, with 13 bases between them. This CDR3 comprises 13 residues. Looked up from germline, CDR1 is LGHNA and CDR2 is YSLEER. The CDR3 region is CASSPAMAGEQFF. The CDR3 region has the DNA TGCGCCAGCAGCCCCGCAATGGCGGGTGAGCAGTTCTTC.

The chain recombines TRBV7-9 with TRBJ2-3; weak D call: TRBD2 (6 bases). The germline V gene has CDR1 SEHNR and CDR2 FQNEAQ (reference sequence). The CDR3 is 15 residues long. Trimming pared 2 bases from V and 7 bases from J, leaving 16 bases between. CDR3 DNA sequence: TGTGCCAGCAGCTTAACCGGGACTGGAGGATATACGCAGTATTTT. It specifies CASSLTGTGGYTQYF.

This clone was seen a few times. The chain combines TRBV5-6 with TRBJ1-2, with a possible D match to TRBD1 (5 bases). From germline, CDR1 is SGHDT and CDR2 YYEEEE. The CDR3 has 11 residues. Trimming pared 3 bases from V and 10 bases from J, leaving 10 bases between. CDR3 nucleotide sequence: TGTGCCAGCAGCTCGGGGGTAGACTACACCTTC. Residues: CASSSGVDYTF. The full variable domain, in which reference TRBV5-6 and TRBJ1-2 provide the parts outside the CDR3, is DAGVTQSPTHLIKTRGQQVTLRCSPKSGHDTVSWYQQALGQGPQFIFQYYEEEERQRGNFPDRFSGHQFPNYSSELNVNALLLGDSALYLCASSSGVDYTFGSGTRLTVV.

This clone was seen a handful of times. The J gene is TRBJ2-3, the V gene TRBV9; D is unresolved. Germline-derived CDR1 and CDR2 are SGDLS and YYNGEE. This CDR3 spans 14 amino acids. V shed 2 bases and J shed 2 bases, with 9 bases lying between them. The CDR3 sequence: CASSVIGDTDTQYF. CDR3 DNA sequence: TGTGCCAGCAGCGTCATTGGGGACACAGATACGCAGTATTTT.

The gene calls are TRBV24-1 and TRBJ2-1; D may correspond to TRBD1 or TRBD2 (5 bases each). This CDR3 spans 15 amino acids. V lost 6 bases, J lost 9 bases, and 20 bases lay in between. The germline V gene has CDR1 KGHDR and CDR2 SFDVKD. CDR3 sequence: CATSMTGGSLGEQFF. In DNA form, the CDR3 reads TGTGCCACCAGTATGACTGGGGGATCTCTCGGTGAGCAGTTCTTC.

The rearrangement links TRBV29-1 to TRBJ2-7; 10 bases map to TRBD2. The germline CDR1 and CDR2 sequences are SQVTM and ANQGSEA. The CDR3 runs to 12 residues. V gave up 8 bases and J gave up 4 bases; unmatched junction bases: 5. The chain's CDR3 is CSISGGPYEQYF. CDR3 nucleotide sequence: TGCAGCATTAGCGGGGGGCCTTACGAGCAGTACTTC.

J is TRBJ2-2 and V is TRBV10-3; 7 positions match TRBD1. This CDR3 spans 14 amino acids. J gave up 7 bases and V 8 bases, and 10 bases lay outside the gene matches. Germline loops: CDR1 ENHRY, CDR2 SYGVKD. The CDR3 DNA reads TGTGCCATCCGTCTTGGGACAGCCGGCGGGGAGCTGTTTTTT. Translation: CAIRLGTAGGELFF.

The sample holds one count of this clone. The rearrangement joins TRBV19 to TRBJ2-7, with D maybe TRBD1 (6 bases). V lost 10 bases to trimming and J lost 0 bases, with 13 bases between them. This CDR3 comprises 13 residues. Germline CDR1 is LNHDA and CDR2 is SQIVND (reference sequence). This CDR3 reads CATRTASSYEQYF. The CDR3 bases are TGTGCCACTAGGACAGCGAGCTCCTACGAGCAGTACTTC.

The chain carries TRBV6-5 and TRBJ2-5; D is unresolved. The CDR3 length is 11 residues. The V end lost 5 bases, the J end lost 5 bases, and 6 bases lay between the germline ends. Looked up from germline, CDR1 is MNHEY and CDR2 is SVGAGI. The CDR3 sequence: CASSQRETQYF. The CDR3 bases are TGTGCCAGCAGTCAGCGCGAGACCCAGTACTTC.

The chain links TRBV13 to TRBJ2-1; a possible D gene is TRBD2 (6 bases). The germline gives CDR1 PRHDT, CDR2 FYEKMQ (reference sequence). V was trimmed by 1 base and J by 2 bases, leaving 9 bases between them. There are 15 residues in the CDR3. The CDR3 here is CASSLVRGTYNEQFF. CDR3 nucleotides: TGTGCCAGCAGCTTAGTACGGGGGACCTACAATGAGCAGTTCTTC.

The CDR3 here is CASSLVPGVETQYF. CDR3 nucleotides: TGTGCCAGCAGCTTAGTTCCGGGGGTGGAGACCCAGTACTTC. This chain links TRBV7-8 with TRBJ2-5, with a possible D match to TRBD2 (6 bases). V was cut by 1 base and J by 5 bases, with 11 bases left in between. The CDR3 is 14 residues long. Per germline, CDR1 SGHVS and CDR2 FQNEAQ.

With respect to this clone: The same CDR3 arises from other DNA sequences in this sample as well. V and J are TRBV7-2 and TRBJ1-5; D uncertain. Germline V gives CDR1 SGHTA, CDR2 FQGNSA. V was clipped by 1 base and J by 7 bases, with 8 bases between them. The CDR3 consists of 13 residues. The CDR3 DNA reads TGTGCCAGCAGCTTAGACCTGGGACAGCCCCAGCATTTT. Amino acids: CASSLDLGQPQHF. Using reference TRBV7-2 and TRBJ1-5 for the parts outside the CDR3, the full variable domain is GAGVSQSPSNKVTEKGKDVELRCDPISGHTALYWYRQSLGQGLEFLIYFQGNSAPDKSGLPSDRFSAERTGGSVSTLTIQRTQQEDSAVYLCASSLDLGQPQHFGDGTRLSIL.

The chain joins TRBV9 to TRBJ2-1; 10 nucleotides line up with TRBD2. Looked up from germline, CDR1 is SGDLS and CDR2 is YYNGEE. The CDR3 contains 15 residues. V lost 3 bases to trimming and J lost 5 bases; unmatched junction nucleotides: 5. Here the CDR3 DNA reads TGTGCCAGCAGCGCTAGCGGGAGTTCCCACAATGAGCAGTTCTTC. Translating gives CASSASGSSHNEQFF.

The genes are TRBV14 and TRBJ1-1, with D tentatively TRBD1 (5 bases). The germline CDR1 and CDR2 sequences are SGHDN and FVKESK. This CDR3 spans 16 amino acids. The ends were cut back, 0 bases at V and 5 bases at J, with 16 bases in the middle. The CDR3 here is CASSQEGEGVWTEAFF. For the CDR3, the DNA is TGTGCCAGCAGCCAAGAGGGGGAGGGCGTGTGGACTGAAGCTTTCTTT.

The chain couples TRBV28 to TRBJ1-2; a possible D gene is TRBD1 (6 bases). This CDR3 has 16 amino acids. The ends were cut back, 5 bases at V and 4 bases at J, with 20 bases in the middle. The germline V gene encodes CDR1 MDHEN and CDR2 SYDVKM. CDR3 sequence (DNA): TGTGCCAGCAGTGACCACTCGGGGGGCCGGTCCTATGGCTACACCTTC. The encoded protein is CASSDHSGGRSYGYTF.

The V gene is TRBV5-1, the J gene TRBJ1-1; no reliable D call. CDR1 and CDR2 (germline): SGHRS, YFSETQ. The V end was cut by 6 bases, the J end by 1 base, with 10 bases between. This CDR3 spans 13 amino acids. The CDR3 coding sequence is TGCGCCAGCACCGTTAGCCGGAACACTGAAGCTTTCTTT. Its translation: CASTVSRNTEAFF.

This clone has only one observation. CDR3 nucleotides: TGTGCCACCAGCAGAGGCACCGATCTGTACGAGCAGTACTTC. It specifies CATSRGTDLYEQYF. The chain is built from TRBV15 and TRBJ2-7; D is unclear. Germline V gene data show CDR1 as LNHNV and CDR2 as YYDKDF (reference sequence). Trimming took 1 base from V and 4 from J, leaving 11 bases between them. This CDR3 spans 14 amino acids.

V gene TRBV6-6 combines with J gene TRBJ2-7; 10 bases map to TRBD2. The CDR3 loop spans 14 amino acids. Trimming at V came to 6 bases and at J to 5 bases, leaving 7 bases not matched to a gene. The V gene's germline CDR1 is MNHNY and CDR2 SVGAGI (reference sequence). The chain's CDR3 is CASSYSGRIHEQYF. For the CDR3, the DNA is TGTGCCAGCAGCTATAGCGGGAGGATTCACGAGCAGTACTTC.

This clone was seen a single time. The chain couples TRBV5-1 to TRBJ2-2; TRBD1 matches 7 bases. The CDR3 totals 15 residues. Losses at the gene ends were 4 bases for V and 1 base for J; bases not matched to a gene: 4. Germline CDR1 SGHRS, CDR2 YFSETQ. CDR3 DNA: TGCGCCAGCAGCCCCCAGGGGGAGAACACCGGGGAGCTGTTTTTT. Its protein product is CASSPQGENTGELFF.